Each of the 5 T cell receptor beta chains below was sequenced from the same sample in a study of T-cell memory formation after mild COVID-19. TCRdb fed the 5' RACE reads into MiXCR, producing one record per CDR3 protein. The sample has around 300,000 distinct CDR3 sequences, around 13% seen once. The specimen was PBMCs or a T cell subset sorted from them (not recorded which). The receptors here all came from a man younger than 30 who had mild COVID-19 (a few samples of this study predate the infection). Cell type and time point are not known.

This clonotype was picked up a small number of times. The chain is built from TRBV18 and TRBJ2-7; 8 bases are a match to TRBD2. V lost 0 bases, J lost 2 bases, and 3 bases stayed unmatched. Germline V gives CDR1 KGHSH, CDR2 LQKENI. The CDR3 contains 15 residues. The CDR3 loop is CASSPPGLGTYEQYF. The DNA for the CDR3 is TGTGCCAGCTCACCACCGGGACTAGGGACCTACGAGCAGTACTTC.

CDR3 coding DNA: TGTGCCACCGGAAGGACAGTCTCCTACGAGCATTACGTC. Translated: CATGRTVSYEHYV. This chain uses TRBV24-1 with TRBJ2-7; D is possibly TRBD1 (6 bases). Germline V lookup: CDR1 KGHDR, CDR2 SFDVKD. The CDR3 is 13 residues long.

The chain links TRBV6-2 or TRBV6-3 to TRBJ2-7; 10 bases agree with TRBD1. The CDR3 contains 15 residues. Germline CDR1 MNHEY, CDR2 SVGEGT. The V segment lost 5 bases and the J segment 4 bases; nucleotides outside the gene matches: 8. CDR3 in DNA: TGTGCCAGCAGTCTGCGACAGGGGGCTTTATACGAGCAGTACGTC. Translation: CASSLRQGALYEQYV.

The sample holds many counts of this clonotype. J is TRBJ2-1 and V is TRBV7-3; D might be TRBD2 (6 bases). V was trimmed by 3 bases and J by 7 bases, leaving 13 bases between them. Germline CDR1 and CDR2: SGHTA and FQGTGA. This CDR3 spans 14 amino acids. This chain's CDR3 is CASSFSGVGNEQFF. As DNA, the CDR3 is TGTGCCAGCAGCTTTTCGGGGGTAGGAAATGAGCAGTTCTTC.

V and J are TRBV5-6 and TRBJ2-5; TRBD1 or TRBD2 may be the D gene (5 bases each). Deletions cut 4 bases from V and 9 bases from J, with 19 bases between. Germline lookup yields CDR1 SGHDT and CDR2 YYEEEE. The CDR3 extends over 14 amino acids. The CDR3 nucleotides are TGTGCCAGCAGCCCTGAGGGGCAAAGTCGGTCCCAGTACTTC. It yields the protein CASSPEGQSRSQYF.